This record concerns one T cell receptor (beta chain) sequence. This sample is drawn from a study of cytomegalovirus exposure and HLA in healthy donors. PCR was performed using 60 Vbeta and 13 Jbeta primers. Assay: immunoSEQ multiplex PCR; the TCRdb copy retains only in-frame clones and omits some. The table shows about 160,000 clones, with about four fifths occurring only once. This sequence was found in a male donor in good health and CMV-seropositive. Sequencing input: PBMCs.

CDR3 in DNA: TGTGCCAGCAGTGAAGCCCACGGGGGGACAGGGGGCGCGTGGGGCCTGACTTTC. Amino acid sequence: CASSEAHGGTGGAWGLTF. V gene TRBV6-1 combines with J gene TRBJ2-6, with TRBD1 identical over 12 bases. The germline V gene has CDR1 MNHNS and CDR2 SASEGT. The trim removed 0 bases at V and 15 bases at J, leaving 15 bases unmatched. CDR3 length equals 18 residues.